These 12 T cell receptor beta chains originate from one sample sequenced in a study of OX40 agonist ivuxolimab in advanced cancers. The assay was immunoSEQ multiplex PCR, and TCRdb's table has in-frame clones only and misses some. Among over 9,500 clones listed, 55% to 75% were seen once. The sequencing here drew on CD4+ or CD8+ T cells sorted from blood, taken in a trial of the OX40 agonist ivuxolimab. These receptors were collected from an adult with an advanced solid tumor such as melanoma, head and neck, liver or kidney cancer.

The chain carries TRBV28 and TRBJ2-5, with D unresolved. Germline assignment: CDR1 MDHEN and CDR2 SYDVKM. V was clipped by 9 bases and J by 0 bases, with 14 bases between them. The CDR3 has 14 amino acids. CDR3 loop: CASCSASYQETQYF. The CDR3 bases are TGTGCCAGTTGTTCGGCTTCGTACCAAGAGACCCAGTACTTC. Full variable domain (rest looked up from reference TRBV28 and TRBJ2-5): DVKVTQSSRYLVKRTGEKVFLECVQDMDHENMFWYRQDPGLGLRLIYFSYDVKMKEKGDIPEGYSVSREKKERFSLILESASTNQTSMYLCASCSASYQETQYFGPGTRLLVL.

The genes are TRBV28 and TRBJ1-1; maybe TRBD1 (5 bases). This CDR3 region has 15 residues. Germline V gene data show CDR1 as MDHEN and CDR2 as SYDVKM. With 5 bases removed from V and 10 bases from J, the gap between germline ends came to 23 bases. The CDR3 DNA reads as TGTGCCAGCAGTGGGGGGGAAGGGGCGCTACCGGGAGCTTTCTTT. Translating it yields CASSGGEGALPGAFF.

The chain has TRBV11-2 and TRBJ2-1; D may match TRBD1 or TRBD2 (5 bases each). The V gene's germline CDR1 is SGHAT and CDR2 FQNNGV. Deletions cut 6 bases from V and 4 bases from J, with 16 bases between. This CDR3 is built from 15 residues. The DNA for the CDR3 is TGTGCCAGCAGTCACACCCGGGACGGATACAATGAGCAGTTCTTC. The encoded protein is CASSHTRDGYNEQFF.

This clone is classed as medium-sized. The chain's CDR3 is CASSLARGQGAISYEQYF. DNA for the CDR3: TGTGCCAGCAGCTTAGCCAGGGGACAGGGGGCTATCTCCTACGAGCAGTACTTC. The rearrangement links TRBV7-2 to TRBJ2-7, with 12 bases that match TRBD1. The CDR3 length is 18 residues. J was trimmed by 0 bases and V by 0 bases; bases with no gene match: 6. CDR1 SGHTA and CDR2 FQGNSA come from the germline V gene.

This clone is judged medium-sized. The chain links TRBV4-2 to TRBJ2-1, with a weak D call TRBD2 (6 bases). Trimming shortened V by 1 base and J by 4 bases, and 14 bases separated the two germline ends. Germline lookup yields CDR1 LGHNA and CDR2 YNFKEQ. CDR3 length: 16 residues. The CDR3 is CASSQAGRGDYNEQFF. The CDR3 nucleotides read TGTGCCAGCAGCCAAGCCGGGCGGGGAGATTACAATGAGCAGTTCTTC.

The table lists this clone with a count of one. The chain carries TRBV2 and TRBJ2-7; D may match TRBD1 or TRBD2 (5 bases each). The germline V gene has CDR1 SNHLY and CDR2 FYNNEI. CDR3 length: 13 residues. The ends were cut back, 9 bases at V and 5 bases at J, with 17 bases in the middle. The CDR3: CARQVLEGNEQYF. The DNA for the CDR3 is TGTGCCAGACAGGTCCTTGAGGGGAACGAGCAGTACTTC.

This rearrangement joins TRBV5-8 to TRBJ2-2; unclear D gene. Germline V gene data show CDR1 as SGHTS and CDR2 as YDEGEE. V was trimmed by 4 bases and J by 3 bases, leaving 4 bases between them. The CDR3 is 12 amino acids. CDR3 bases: TGTGCCAGCAGCGACGACACCGGGGAGCTGTTTTTT. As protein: CASSDDTGELFF.

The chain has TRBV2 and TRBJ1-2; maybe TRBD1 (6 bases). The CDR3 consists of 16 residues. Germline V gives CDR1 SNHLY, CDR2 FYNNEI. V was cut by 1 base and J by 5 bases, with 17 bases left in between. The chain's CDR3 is CASSEGTDELFYGYTF. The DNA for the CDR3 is TGTGCCAGCAGTGAAGGGACAGACGAATTATTTTATGGCTACACCTTC.

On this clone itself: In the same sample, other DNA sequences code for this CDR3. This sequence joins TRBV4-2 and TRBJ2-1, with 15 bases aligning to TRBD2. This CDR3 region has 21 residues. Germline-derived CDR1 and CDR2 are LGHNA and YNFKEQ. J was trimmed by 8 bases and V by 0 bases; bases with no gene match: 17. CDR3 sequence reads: CASSQDGPGLAGGRGGDEQFF. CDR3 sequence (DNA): TGTGCCAGCAGCCAAGACGGTCCGGGACTAGCGGGAGGTCGGGGGGGGGATGAGCAGTTCTTC.

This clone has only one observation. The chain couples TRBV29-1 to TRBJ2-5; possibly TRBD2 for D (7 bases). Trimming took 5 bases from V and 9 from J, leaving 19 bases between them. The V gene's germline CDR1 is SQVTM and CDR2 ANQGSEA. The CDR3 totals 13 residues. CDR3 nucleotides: TGCAGCGTTCTCAGAAGGGAGGGGGAGGCCCAGTACTTC. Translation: CSVLRREGEAQYF.

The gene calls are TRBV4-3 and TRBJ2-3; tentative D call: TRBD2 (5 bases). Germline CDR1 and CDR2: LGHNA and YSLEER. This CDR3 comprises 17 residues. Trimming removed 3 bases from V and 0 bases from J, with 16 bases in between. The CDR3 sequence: CASSQFIRDSSTDTQYF. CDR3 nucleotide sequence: TGCGCCAGCAGCCAGTTCATCCGGGATTCTAGCACAGATACGCAGTATTTT.

The CDR3 is CASSRGSTEAFF. The CDR3 DNA reads TGTGCCAGCAGCAGGGGATCTACTGAAGCTTTCTTT. The chain couples TRBV11-3 to TRBJ1-1, with D perhaps matching TRBD1 (5 bases). Germline lookup yields CDR1 SGHNT and CDR2 YENEEA. The CDR3 runs to 12 residues. The V end lost 5 bases, the J end lost 5 bases, and 9 bases lay between the germline ends. The full variable domain, rest sourced from reference TRBV11-3 and TRBJ1-1, is EAGVVQSPRYKIIEKKQPVAFWCNPISGHNTLYWYLQNLGQGPELLIRYENEEAVDDSQLPKDRFSAERLKGVDSTLKIQPAELGDSAVYLCASSRGSTEAFFGQGTRLTVV.